This TCR beta chain was recorded in a study of blood T cell repertoires in COVID-19. Clones were read by immunoSEQ multiplex PCR, and TCRdb kept only the in-frame ones, dropping some. The data show about 260,000 clones, roughly 80% seen once. Germline V gene data show CDR1 as MDHEN and CDR2 as SYDVKM. J lost 9 bases, V lost 6 bases, and 14 bases had no gene match. The CDR3 runs to 15 residues. The chain uses TRBV28 and TRBJ2-1; the match to TRBD2 covers 7 bases. This clonotype was sampled from a man in his thirties or forties with acute COVID-19. The sample was PBMCs or T cells enriched from blood (not recorded which). The chain's CDR3 is CASSLYGLVLSEQFF. The CDR3 DNA sequence: TGTGCCAGCAGCCTCTACGGACTAGTCTTAAGTGAGCAGTTCTTC.